This T cell receptor beta chain is drawn from a study of monozygotic twins with inflammatory bowel disease. Template switching was used to attach UMIs, which incorporated a 6-nucleotide sample barcode. After re-calling the 5' RACE reads, TCRdb lists one entry per CDR3 protein, DNA absent. Recorded here are around 230,000 distinct CDR3 sequences; the top ten clones represent around 1.5%. To note about this clonotype: Its antigen is unidentified.

Broader study findings: Relative clonotype sharing with others was diminished in IBD patients versus healthy twins, particularly with disease activity. IBD patients had lower TCRbeta diversity (inverse Simpson) than healthy co-twins.

The germline V gene has CDR1 MNHEY and CDR2 SVGAGI. This CDR3 has 16 residues. Sequenced sample: blood. The gene calls are TRBV6-5 and TRBJ1-3; TCRdb gives TRBD1 as the D gene, but with no DNA this cannot be confirmed. The TCR sequence derives from a human donor with ulcerative colitis or Crohn's disease, or a healthy co-twin of an affected twin (not recorded which). This CDR3 reads CASSYSGARGVNTIYF.